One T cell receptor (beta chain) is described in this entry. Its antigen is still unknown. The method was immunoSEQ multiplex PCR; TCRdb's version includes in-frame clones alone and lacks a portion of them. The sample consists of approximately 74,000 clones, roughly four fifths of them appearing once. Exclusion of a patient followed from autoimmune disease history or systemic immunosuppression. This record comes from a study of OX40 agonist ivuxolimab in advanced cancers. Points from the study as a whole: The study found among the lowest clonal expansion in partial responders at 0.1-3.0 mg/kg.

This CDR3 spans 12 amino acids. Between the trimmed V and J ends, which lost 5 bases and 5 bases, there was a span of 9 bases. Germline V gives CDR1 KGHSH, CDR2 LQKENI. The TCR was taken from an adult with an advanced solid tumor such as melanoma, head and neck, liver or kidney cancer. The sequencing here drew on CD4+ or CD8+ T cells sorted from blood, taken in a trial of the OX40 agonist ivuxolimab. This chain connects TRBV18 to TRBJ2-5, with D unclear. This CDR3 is CASSNSRETQYF. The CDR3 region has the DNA TGTGCCAGCTCAAATTCAAGGGAGACCCAGTACTTC.